Listed below are T cell receptor beta chains from one sample, sequenced in a study of CD8+ T cells in alopecia areata. Assay: immunoSEQ multiplex PCR; the TCRdb copy retains only in-frame clones and omits some. This sample has about 120,000 clones, with about 50% found just once. This specimen consisted of CD4+ T cells sorted from blood, obtained at week 4, from a patient treated with tofacitinib. All receptors derive from a human donor with alopecia areata. Both conserved end residues are part of each CDR3. Fields, in order: clone size, D gene, V gene, J gene, CDR3 protein, CDR3 DNA. A D gene is named only where the DNA matches it firmly. A row's size may be missing; if present it is once, few, many or a size class.

size: few; D: .; V: TRBV30; J: TRBJ1-2; CDR3: CAWSVEGLHGYTF; DNA: TGTGCCTGGAGTGTAGAGGGCCTCCATGGCTACACCTTC
size: .; D: .; V: TRBV29-1; J: TRBJ1-1; CDR3: CSVGHSSPEAFF; DNA: TGCAGCGTTGGCCACTCCTCCCCTGAAGCTTTCTTT
size: few; D: TRBD1; V: TRBV5-4; J: TRBJ1-2; CDR3: CASSLDGTGGIGGYTF; DNA: TGTGCCAGCAGCTTGGACGGGACAGGGGGAATCGGTGGCTACACCTTC
size: .; D: .; V: TRBV10-3; J: TRBJ2-1; CDR3: CAISEHQGGANEQFF; DNA: TGTGCCATCAGTGAACATCAGGGGGGAGCCAATGAGCAGTTCTTC
size: .; D: .; V: TRBV14; J: TRBJ1-2; CDR3: CASSPQNYGYTF; DNA: TGTGCCAGCAGCCCCCAGAACTATGGCTACACCTTC
size: .; D: TRBD1; V: TRBV29-1; J: TRBJ2-5; CDR3: CSGGQGRETQYF; DNA: TGCAGCGGGGGACAGGGGCGAGAGACCCAGTACTTC
size: once; D: .; V: TRBV7-3; J: TRBJ1-1; CDR3: CASSPTGQNTEAFF; DNA: TGTGCCAGCAGCCCCACCGGACAAAACACTGAAGCTTTCTTT
size: .; D: .; V: TRBV6-6; J: TRBJ2-7; CDR3: CASRNSLALYEQYF; DNA: TGTGCCAGCAGGAACTCCTTAGCTCTCTACGAGCAGTACTTC
size: few; D: TRBD2; V: TRBV4-1; J: TRBJ2-4; CDR3: CASSQLAGVSKNIQYF; DNA: TGCGCCAGCAGCCAACTAGCGGGAGTATCCAAAAACATTCAGTACTTC
size: once; D: TRBD1; V: TRBV30; J: TRBJ1-2; CDR3: CAWGETGDRGYTF; DNA: TGTGCCTGGGGGGAGACAGGGGATCGAGGCTACACCTTC
size: .; D: .; V: TRBV4-3; J: TRBJ2-5; CDR3: CASSLGYGGRTQYF; DNA: TGCGCCAGCAGCCTCGGGTACGGTGGTCGGACCCAGTACTTC
size: .; D: .; V: TRBV27; J: TRBJ2-2; CDR3: CASRSQGNTGELFF; DNA: TGTGCCAGCAGGAGCCAGGGTAACACCGGGGAGCTGTTTTTT
size: .; D: .; V: TRBV2; J: TRBJ1-5; CDR3: CASSSRDQPQHF; DNA: TGTGCCAGCAGTAGTAGGGATCAGCCCCAGCATTTT
size: .; D: .; V: TRBV6-6; J: TRBJ1-1; CDR3: CASSYVGGNTEAFF; DNA: TGTGCCAGCAGTTACGTCGGGGGGAACACTGAAGCTTTCTTT
size: .; D: .; V: TRBV30; J: TRBJ2-2; CDR3: CAWRSGPNTGELFF; DNA: TGTGCCTGGAGAAGCGGGCCGAACACCGGGGAGCTGTTTTTT
size: few; D: .; V: TRBV6-1; J: TRBJ2-6; CDR3: CASSDHQGSGANVLTF; DNA: TGTGCCAGCAGTGACCACCAGGGCTCTGGGGCCAACGTCCTGACTTTC
size: .; D: TRBD1; V: TRBV5-1; J: TRBJ1-4; CDR3: CASSLARGHEKLFF; DNA: TGCGCCAGCAGCTTGGCCAGGGGGCATGAAAAACTGTTTTTT
size: .; D: .; V: TRBV5-1; J: TRBJ1-1; CDR3: CASRVESAGTEAFF; DNA: TGCGCCAGCAGGGTCGAATCCGCGGGCACTGAAGCTTTCTTT
size: .; D: TRBD2; V: TRBV30; J: TRBJ2-7; CDR3: CAWRPNSGRAHEQYF; DNA: TGTGCCTGGAGGCCTAATAGCGGGAGGGCCCACGAGCAGTACTTC
size: .; D: .; V: TRBV29-1; J: TRBJ2-6; CDR3: CSAAASYSGANVLTF; DNA: TGCAGCGCCGCGGCCAGCTACTCTGGGGCCAACGTCCTGACTTTC
size: few; D: TRBD1; V: TRBV18; J: TRBJ1-2; CDR3: CASETGGEDGYTF; DNA: TGTGCCAGCGAGACAGGGGGCGAGGATGGCTACACCTTC
size: .; D: .; V: TRBV7-6; J: TRBJ1-5; CDR3: CASSPDLNSNQPQHF; DNA: TGTGCCAGCAGCCCCGACCTAAATAGCAATCAGCCCCAGCATTTT
size: .; D: .; V: TRBV25-1; J: TRBJ1-2; CDR3: CASSEYYHGGNYGYTF; DNA: TGTGCCAGCAGTGAATATTACCACGGCGGCAACTATGGCTACACCTTC
size: .; D: TRBD2; V: TRBV29-1; J: TRBJ2-7; CDR3: CSVQRVAGAGYEQYF; DNA: TGCAGCGTTCAAAGAGTAGCGGGAGCCGGCTACGAGCAGTACTTC
size: .; D: .; V: TRBV19; J: TRBJ1-5; CDR3: CATLRTVRGNQPQHF; DNA: TGTGCCACTCTTCGGACGGTCCGGGGCAATCAGCCCCAGCATTTT
size: .; D: TRBD2; V: TRBV29-1; J: TRBJ2-3; CDR3: CSVPGLAGGDGTDTQYF; DNA: TGCAGCGTCCCGGGACTAGCGGGAGGCGATGGCACAGATACGCAGTATTTT
size: many; D: .; V: TRBV7-3; J: TRBJ1-2; CDR3: CASSTTGQGGYTF; DNA: TGTGCCAGCAGCACAACGGGTCAAGGGGGCTACACCTTC
size: .; D: .; V: TRBV29-1; J: TRBJ2-2; CDR3: CSVEAGRVTGELFF; DNA: TGCAGCGTTGAAGCGGGCAGGGTGACCGGGGAGCTGTTTTTT
size: .; D: .; V: TRBV13; J: TRBJ2-7; CDR3: CASSFTRGEQYF; DNA: TGTGCCAGCAGCTTTACTCGCGGGGAGCAGTACTTC
size: .; D: TRBD2; V: TRBV6-5; J: TRBJ2-1; CDR3: CASSYELAGANEQFF; DNA: TGTGCCAGCAGTTACGAGTTAGCGGGGGCAAATGAGCAGTTCTTC
size: few; D: .; V: TRBV7-6; J: TRBJ2-3; CDR3: CASSLSGSTDTQYF; DNA: TGTGCCAGCAGCTTAAGCGGTAGCACAGATACGCAGTATTTT
size: few; D: TRBD2; V: TRBV7-9; J: TRBJ2-7; CDR3: CASSLTSGSSYEQYF; DNA: TGTGCCAGCAGCCTCACTAGCGGGAGCTCCTACGAGCAGTACTTC
size: .; D: TRBD1; V: TRBV30; J: TRBJ1-2; CDR3: CACWTGFNGYTF; DNA: TGTGCCTGCTGGACAGGGTTCAATGGCTACACCTTC
size: .; D: .; V: TRBV29-1; J: TRBJ2-5; CDR3: CSVDLPARGIGTQYF; DNA: TGCAGCGTTGATCTCCCGGCCAGGGGAATTGGGACCCAGTACTTC
size: .; D: .; V: TRBV29-1; J: TRBJ2-2; CDR3: CSGAGTATGELFF; DNA: TGCAGCGGCGCCGGGACGGCCACCGGGGAGCTGTTTTTT
size: .; D: .; V: TRBV29-1; J: TRBJ1-2; CDR3: CSVGGVVSDGYTF; DNA: TGCAGCGTTGGAGGGGTGGTTTCGGATGGCTACACCTTC
size: .; D: .; V: TRBV6-6; J: TRBJ2-5; CDR3: CASSYRGSETQYF; DNA: TGTGCCAGCAGTTATAGGGGGAGTGAGACCCAGTACTTC
size: .; D: .; V: TRBV5-6; J: TRBJ2-7; CDR3: CASSPGPIYEQYF; DNA: TGTGCCAGCAGCCCAGGACCTATCTACGAGCAGTACTTC
size: many; D: .; V: TRBV2; J: TRBJ2-3; CDR3: CASSPETDTQYF; DNA: TGTGCCAGCAGCCCAGAGACAGATACGCAGTATTTT
size: .; D: .; V: TRBV7-8; J: TRBJ2-1; CDR3: CASSLGLAVKTYNEQFF; DNA: TGTGCCAGCAGCTTAGGTTTGGCGGTGAAAACTTACAATGAGCAGTTCTTC
size: few; D: TRBD1; V: TRBV10-3; J: TRBJ1-1; CDR3: CAIRAGTGQGTEAFF; DNA: TGTGCCATCAGAGCCGGGACAGGGCAAGGTACTGAAGCTTTCTTT
size: .; D: TRBD1; V: TRBV10-3; J: TRBJ2-5; CDR3: CAIRGQGARETQYF; DNA: TGTGCCATCAGAGGACAGGGGGCCCGAGAGACCCAGTACTTC
size: .; D: .; V: TRBV5-5; J: TRBJ1-5; CDR3: CASSLGTDSNQPQHF; DNA: TGTGCCAGCAGCTTGGGAACCGACAGCAATCAGCCCCAGCATTTT
size: .; D: .; V: TRBV30; J: TRBJ2-1; CDR3: CAWCFEAEQFF; DNA: TGTGCCTGGTGTTTTGAGGCTGAGCAGTTCTTC
size: few; D: .; V: TRBV6-5; J: TRBJ1-5; CDR3: CASDRTRNQPQHF; DNA: TGTGCCAGCGACAGGACCCGAAATCAGCCCCAGCATTTT
size: .; D: .; V: TRBV29-1; J: TRBJ1-5; CDR3: CSVGGGRDQPQHF; DNA: TGCAGCGTTGGGGGGGGCAGGGACCAGCCCCAGCATTTT
size: few; D: .; V: TRBV15; J: TRBJ1-2; CDR3: CATSRGTVETYGYTF; DNA: TGTGCCACCAGCAGGGGGACGGTGGAGACCTATGGCTACACCTTC
size: .; D: TRBD1; V: TRBV29-1; J: TRBJ1-2; CDR3: CSVRQGYPYGYTF; DNA: TGCAGCGTGCGACAGGGGTACCCCTATGGCTACACCTTC
size: .; D: .; V: TRBV29-1; J: TRBJ2-5; CDR3: CSVEVSSLTQYF; DNA: TGCAGCGTTGAAGTCTCTAGCCTCACCCAGTACTTC
size: .; D: .; V: TRBV27; J: TRBJ2-3; CDR3: CASSPKGVGDTQYF; DNA: TGTGCCAGCAGTCCAAAGGGGGTTGGAGATACGCAGTATTTT
size: .; D: .; V: TRBV25-1; J: TRBJ2-2; CDR3: CASRQMNTGELFF; DNA: TGTGCCAGCAGGCAAATGAACACCGGGGAGCTGTTTTTT
size: once; D: TRBD1; V: TRBV7-2; J: TRBJ2-5; CDR3: CASSLQQGSVETQYF; DNA: TGTGCCAGCAGCTTACAACAGGGGTCGGTCGAGACCCAGTACTTC
size: few; D: .; V: TRBV6-5; J: TRBJ1-1; CDR3: CASRNLIYTEAFF; DNA: TGTGCCAGCAGGAACCTAATTTACACTGAAGCTTTCTTT
size: .; D: TRBD1; V: TRBV4-2; J: TRBJ1-1; CDR3: CASSPQGDSEAFF; DNA: TGTGCCAGCAGCCCACAGGGGGATAGTGAAGCTTTCTTT
size: .; D: .; V: TRBV6-5; J: TRBJ2-4; CDR3: CASSYGVGTRDIQYF; DNA: TGTGCCAGCAGTTATGGTGTCGGAACAAGGGACATTCAGTACTTC
size: .; D: .; V: TRBV29-1; J: TRBJ1-2; CDR3: CSVEQRANYGYTF; DNA: TGCAGCGTTGAACAAAGGGCTAACTATGGCTACACCTTC
size: .; D: .; V: TRBV20-1; J: TRBJ2-5; CDR3: CSARLWETQYF; DNA: TGCAGTGCTAGATTGTGGGAGACCCAGTACTTC
size: .; D: TRBD1; V: TRBV5-1; J: TRBJ2-7; CDR3: CASSLEGASNEQYF; DNA: TGCGCCAGCAGCTTGGAGGGGGCTTCCAACGAGCAGTACTTC